This TCR beta chain emerged from a study of blood T cell repertoires in COVID-19. On the study more broadly: The analysed material was cDNA or gDNA that came from T cells, B-cell-depleted T cells, or PBMCs.

This clone was detected only a few times. This CDR3 is built from 16 residues. Germline trimming cut 4 bases from V and 2 bases from J; bases unmatched to any gene: 9. CDR1 and CDR2 (germline): MDHEN, SYDVKM. Some clones are missing from TCRdb's copy, which holds only in-frame ones; the method was immunoSEQ multiplex PCR. The profile covers 130,000 or so clones, with 82% appearing a single time and about 12% taken by the ten largest. The rearrangement links TRBV28 to TRBJ2-7; 9 positions agree with TRBD1. The receptor was derived from a human donor in a cohort sampled during active COVID-19. The sample was peripheral blood. DNA of the CDR3: TGTGCCAGCAGTTCGAGGGGACAGGGAATGGCCTACGAGCAGTACTTC. Encoded protein: CASSSRGQGMAYEQYF.